The 9 T cell receptor beta chains in this list originate from one sample, sequenced in a study of blood T cells in healthy people across ages (dated by TCRdb to 2015 to 2017). The library relied on 5' RACE. A second about 7 to 11 cycle PCR used a sample-barcoded 5' primer and a J-beta primer mix. The public reads were quality trimmed at Q25 with fastp and then assembled into clones with MiXCR by TCRdb, keeping productive beta chains. Each CDR3 protein gets just one entry, which takes the most common genes and DNA from the rows behind it. Across this sample there are approximately 2,000,000 distinct CDR3 sequences, with about 39% seen only once. The leading ten clones occupy more than 20% of the sample. Material: blood. Receptors originate from a human donor in good health.

This clonotype showed up just a few times. The chain carries TRBV20-1 and TRBJ1-5, with D maybe TRBD1 (6 bases). Looked up from germline, CDR1 is DFQATT and CDR2 is SNEGSKA (reference sequence). The CDR3 has 14 residues. Between the trimmed V and J ends, which lost 3 bases and 5 bases, there was a span of 14 bases. CDR3 protein: CSARTPGADQPQHF. The CDR3 DNA is TGCAGTGCTAGGACGCCAGGGGCTGATCAGCCCCAGCATTTT.

Turning to this clonotype: The junction and the germline gene differ at one end; a read error may be behind it. The chain recombines TRBV9 with TRBJ2-5, with 12 bases aligning to TRBD2. Germline loops: CDR1 SGDLS, CDR2 YYNGEE. The CDR3 sequence is 16 residues long. CDR3 in amino acids: CAGSVASGGGQETQYF. In DNA, the CDR3 is TGTGCCGGCAGCGTAGCTAGCGGGGGGGGTCAAGAGACCCAGTACTTC.

V usage is TRBV20-1 and J usage is TRBJ1-1; 8 positions match TRBD1. From germline, CDR1 is DFQATT and CDR2 SNEGSKA (reference sequence). The CDR3 is 14 residues long. The CDR3 is CRMQSGGSYTEAFF. The CDR3 coding sequence is TGCAGAATGCAGTCAGGGGGCTCGTACACTGAAGCTTTCTTT.

This rearrangement joins TRBV6-6 to TRBJ2-3; maybe TRBD2 (5 bases). Trimming stripped 2 bases from V and 6 bases from J, with 12 bases between. CDR1 is MNHNY, CDR2 SVGAGI, per germline (reference sequence). This CDR3 comprises 14 residues. The DNA for the CDR3 is TGTGCCAGCAGTTACATCGGGGTCCCGGATACGCAGTATTTT. Translated, it gives CASSYIGVPDTQYF.

This chain joins TRBV30 and TRBJ2-4, with D unresolved. Germline CDR1 and CDR2: GTSNPN and SVGIG (reference sequence). The V end lost 0 bases, the J end lost 7 bases, and 19 bases lay between the germline ends. CDR3 length equals 16 residues. The CDR3 here is CAWSVRLGRRRNIQYF. Written as DNA, the CDR3 is TGTGCCTGGAGTGTACGTCTAGGCCGGAGACGGAACATTCAGTACTTC.

On this clonotype: One end of the junction fails to match germline, which may point to a read error. The V gene is TRBV7-2, the J gene TRBJ2-5; D remains ambiguous. Germline CDR1 SGHTA, CDR2 FQGNSA. The CDR3 covers 14 residues. CDR3 sequence: CASSLEAQQEIQYF. CDR3 in DNA: TGTGCCAGCAGCTTAGAGGCCCAGCAAGAGATCCAGTACTTC.

The chain combines TRBV20-1 with TRBJ2-5, with D maybe TRBD2 (5 bases). The end of the DNA is better explained by TRBJ2-7, so the J call may be wrong. The germline V gene encodes CDR1 DFQATT and CDR2 SNEGSKA (reference sequence). This CDR3 is 17 amino acids long. The CDR3 DNA is TGCAGTGCTAGAGATCTTGTATCGGTACGGGGTAGCGACGAGCAGTACTTC. This gives the protein CSARDLVSVRGSDEQYF.

The chain employs TRBV5-1 and TRBJ2-7; 8 bases align to TRBD1. This CDR3 spans 16 amino acids. CDR1 is SGHRS, CDR2 YFSETQ, per germline. J was trimmed by 6 bases and V by 1 base; bases with no gene match: 12. The CDR3 nucleotides read TGCGCCAGCAGCTTGTTGGGAGGCAGGGGGCAGCTCGAGCAGTACTTC. Its translation: CASSLLGGRGQLEQYF.

The rearrangement uses TRBV20-1 and TRBJ2-1; D is possibly TRBD1 (5 bases). This CDR3 is 14 amino acids long. Germline V gene lookup returns CDR1 DFQATT and CDR2 SNEGSKA (reference sequence). V lost 5 bases, J lost 3 bases, and 14 bases lay in between. CDR3 residues: CSASREGDYNEQFF. CDR3 DNA sequence: TGCAGTGCTTCCAGGGAAGGGGACTACAATGAGCAGTTCTTC.